This TCR beta chain was obtained from a study of blood T cell repertoires in COVID-19. Study context: Samples of COVID-19 (acute and convalescent) were obtained from the United States, Italy and Spain. In each case, the material was cDNA or gDNA derived from T cells, B-cell-depleted T cells, or PBMCs.

As handled by the study authors: Amplification from reference gene primers served as the basis for estimated nucleated cell counts. Method: immunoSEQ multiplex PCR; TCRdb's copy keeps in-frame clones and lacks some. Clone size and V and J calls were adopted from that table, with D and trimming inferred from the DNA. The table lists over 150,000 clones, nearly 80% of them singletons. The CDR3 covers 15 residues. V shed 3 bases and J 5 bases; nucleotides not matched to a gene: 9. Germline V gives CDR1 LGHDT, CDR2 YNNKEL (reference sequence). The TCR sequence derives from a woman aged 70-85 years with acute or convalescent COVID-19. V and J are TRBV3-1 (or the pseudogene TRBV3-2) and TRBJ2-7; 8 bases line up with TRBD1. Sample: peripheral blood. CDR3 amino acids: CASSQVPDRDHEQYF. CDR3 sequence (DNA): TGTGCCAGCAGCCAGGTCCCGGACAGGGACCACGAGCAGTACTTC.